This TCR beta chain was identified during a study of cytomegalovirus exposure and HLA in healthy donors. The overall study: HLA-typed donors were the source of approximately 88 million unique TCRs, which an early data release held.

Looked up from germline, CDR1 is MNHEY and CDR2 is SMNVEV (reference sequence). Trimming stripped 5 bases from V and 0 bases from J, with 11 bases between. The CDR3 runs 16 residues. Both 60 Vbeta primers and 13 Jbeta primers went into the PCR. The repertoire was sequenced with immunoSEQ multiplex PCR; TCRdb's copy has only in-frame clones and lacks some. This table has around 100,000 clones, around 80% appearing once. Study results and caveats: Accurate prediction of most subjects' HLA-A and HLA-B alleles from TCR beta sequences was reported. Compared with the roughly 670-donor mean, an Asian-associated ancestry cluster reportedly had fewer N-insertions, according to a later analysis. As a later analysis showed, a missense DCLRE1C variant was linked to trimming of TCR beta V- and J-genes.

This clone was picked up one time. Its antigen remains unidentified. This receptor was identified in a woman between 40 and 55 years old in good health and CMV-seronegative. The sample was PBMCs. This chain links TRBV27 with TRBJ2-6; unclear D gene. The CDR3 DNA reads TGTGCCAGCAGTAATGACGGAGCCTCTGGGGCCAACGTCCTGACTTTC. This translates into CASSNDGASGANVLTF.